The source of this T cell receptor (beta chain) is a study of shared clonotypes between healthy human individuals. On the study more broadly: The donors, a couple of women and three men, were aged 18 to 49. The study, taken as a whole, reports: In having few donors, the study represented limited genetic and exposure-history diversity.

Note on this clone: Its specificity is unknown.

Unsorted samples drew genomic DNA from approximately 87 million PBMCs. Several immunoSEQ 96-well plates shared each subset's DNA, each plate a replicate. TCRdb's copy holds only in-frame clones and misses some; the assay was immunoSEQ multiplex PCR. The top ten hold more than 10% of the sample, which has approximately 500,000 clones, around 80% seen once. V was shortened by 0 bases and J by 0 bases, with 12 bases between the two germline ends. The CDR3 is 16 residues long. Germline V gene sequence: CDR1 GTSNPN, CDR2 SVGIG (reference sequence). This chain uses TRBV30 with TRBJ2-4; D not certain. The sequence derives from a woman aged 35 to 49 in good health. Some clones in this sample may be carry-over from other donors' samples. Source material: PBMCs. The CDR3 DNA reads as TGTGCCTGGAGTGTATACGCTAACCTAGCCAAAAACATTCAGTACTTC. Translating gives CAWSVYANLAKNIQYF.